Following are 7 T cell receptor beta chains from one sample sequenced in a study of blood T cell repertoires in COVID-19. Here immunoSEQ multiplex PCR was the method, and the copy in TCRdb shows in-frame clones only, minus some. The sample records about 300,000 clones, about 80% being singletons. Material for sequencing was peripheral blood. The receptors stem from a woman aged 50 to 65 who had recovered from COVID-19.

This sequence joins TRBV28 and TRBJ1-6, with TRBD1 as a possible D gene (6 bases). There are 17 residues in the CDR3. V was cut by 6 bases and J by 6 bases, with 21 bases left in between. CDR1 and CDR2 from the germline V gene are MDHEN and SYDVKM. This CDR3 reads CASRLGISGVGNSPLHF. The CDR3 nucleotides read TGTGCCAGCAGGCTTGGGATATCAGGGGTGGGTAATTCACCCCTCCACTTT.

This rearrangement joins TRBV4-1 to TRBJ2-7; a weak D match, TRBD2 (6 bases). The CDR3 sequence is 15 residues long. The germline V gene has CDR1 MGHRA and CDR2 YSYEKL. Trimming shortened V by 1 base and J by 6 bases, and 16 bases separated the two germline ends. CDR3: CASSQVGLFPAEQYF. Here the CDR3 DNA reads TGCGCCAGCAGCCAAGTAGGACTATTCCCCGCCGAGCAGTACTTC.

The chain couples TRBV6-5 to TRBJ1-5; 8 nucleotides agree with TRBD1. The CDR3 totals 14 residues. With V trimmed by 6 bases and J by 5 bases, 6 bases remained unmatched. Germline-derived CDR1 and CDR2 are MNHEY and SVGAGI. The CDR3, as DNA: TGTGCCAGCAGGCGACAGGGGATAGATCAGCCCCAGCATTTT. Translation gives CASRRQGIDQPQHF.

The chain links TRBV24-1 to TRBJ1-5, with D possibly being TRBD1 (5 bases). The CDR3 runs to 13 residues. Germline assignment: CDR1 KGHDR and CDR2 SFDVKD. Trimming took off 5 bases at V and 4 bases at J, with 8 bases between the two ends. CDR3 nucleotides: TGTGCCACCAGTGGGCAGGGTAATCAGCCCCAGCATTTT. Encoded protein: CATSGQGNQPQHF.

This chain connects TRBV7-2 to TRBJ2-3, with 7 bases lining up with TRBD2. The V segment lost 1 base and the J segment 8 bases; nucleotides outside the gene matches: 0. The germline V gene encodes CDR1 SGHTA and CDR2 FQGNSA. The CDR3 has 12 residues. The CDR3 DNA is TGTGCCAGCAGCTTAGGACTAGCTACGCAGTATTTT. This codes for CASSLGLATQYF.

This rearrangement joins TRBV7-6 to TRBJ1-4; D is unresolved. With 5 bases removed from V and 5 bases from J, the gap between germline ends came to 12 bases. The CDR3 consists of 14 residues. CDR1 and CDR2 from the germline V gene are SGHVS and FNYEAQ. The CDR3 DNA sequence: TGTGCCAGCAGCCGGGGAAATTTCAATGAAAAACTGTTTTTT. Translated: CASSRGNFNEKLFF.

This chain connects TRBV6-5 to TRBJ2-3; the D gene is possibly TRBD1 (6 bases). This CDR3 has 12 amino acids. CDR1 MNHEY and CDR2 SVGAGI come from the germline V gene. Trimming pared 6 bases from V and 4 bases from J, leaving 8 bases between. This CDR3 is CASRGAPDTQYF. The CDR3, as DNA: TGTGCCAGCAGGGGGGCCCCAGATACGCAGTATTTT.